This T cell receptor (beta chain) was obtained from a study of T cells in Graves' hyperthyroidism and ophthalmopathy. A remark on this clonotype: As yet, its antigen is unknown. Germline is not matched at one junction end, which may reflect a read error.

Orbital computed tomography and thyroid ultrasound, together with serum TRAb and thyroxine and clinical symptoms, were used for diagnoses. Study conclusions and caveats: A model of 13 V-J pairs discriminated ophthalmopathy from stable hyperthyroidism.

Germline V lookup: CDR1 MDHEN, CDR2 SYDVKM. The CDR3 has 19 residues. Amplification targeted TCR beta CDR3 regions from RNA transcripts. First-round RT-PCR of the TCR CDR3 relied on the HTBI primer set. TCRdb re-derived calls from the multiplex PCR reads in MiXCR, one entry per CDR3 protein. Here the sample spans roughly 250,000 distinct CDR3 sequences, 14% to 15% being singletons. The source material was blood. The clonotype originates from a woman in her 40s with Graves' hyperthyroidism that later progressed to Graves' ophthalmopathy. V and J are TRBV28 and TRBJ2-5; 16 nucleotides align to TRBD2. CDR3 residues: CASSRGTSGRAGQRETQHF. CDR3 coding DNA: TGTGCCAGCAGCCGTGGGACTAGCGGGAGGGCCGGCCAGCGAGAGACCCAGCACTTC.